The 25 T cell receptor beta chains presented below share a single source sample, sequenced in a study of T cell repertoires in cytomegalovirus infection. No cognate antigen is known for these TCRs. TCRdb passed the reads through MiXCR, listing each CDR3 protein once. The sample carries some 560,000 distinct CDR3 sequences, around two fifths recorded once. Here the sequenced sample was cultured PBMCs, taken from culture after CMV antigen stimulation. The receptors here all came from a human donor in good health (CMV status not recorded). Some clones in this sample may be carry-over from other donors' samples.

The V and J genes are TRBV18 and TRBJ2-7, with D unresolved. The CDR3 contains 15 residues. CDR1 and CDR2 from the germline V gene are KGHSH and LQKENI. V was pared by 2 bases and J by 4 bases, with 15 bases between. Here the CDR3 reads CASSPSRAAPYEQYF. As DNA, the CDR3 is TGTGCCAGCTCACCAAGTAGGGCAGCTCCATACGAGCAGTACTTC.

This clonotype has a count of ten or more. V usage is TRBV7-2 and J usage is TRBJ1-1; D gene uncertain. V was trimmed by 0 bases and J by 6 bases, leaving 8 bases between them. CDR3 length equals 13 residues. Germline values: CDR1 SGHTA, CDR2 FQGNSA. The CDR3 DNA reads as TGTGCCAGCAGCTTAGCGCTATACGCTGAAGCTTTCTTT. Encoded protein: CASSLALYAEAFF.

The chain carries TRBV12-3 or TRBV12-4 and TRBJ2-5, with 8 bases identical to TRBD2. V shed 7 bases, J shed 4 bases, and the junction held 14 bases outside the gene matches. The CDR3 loop spans 16 amino acids. CDR3 sequence (DNA): TGTGCCAGCAACGCCCAAGCGGGAGTCGGGGGAGAGACCCAGTACTTC. Translated: CASNAQAGVGGETQYF.

The CDR3 DNA is TGTGCCACCAGCAGCGGGACCGCGGACGAGCAGTACTTC. This codes for CATSSGTADEQYF. This chain connects TRBV15 to TRBJ2-7, with D perhaps matching TRBD1 or TRBD2 (5 bases each). The CDR3 is made up of 13 amino acids. Looked up from germline, CDR1 is LNHNV and CDR2 is YYDKDF (reference sequence). The germline V and J ends were trimmed by 3 bases and 5 bases, with 11 bases remaining between them.

V is TRBV4-1 and J is TRBJ1-4; D is possibly TRBD1 (6 bases). Looked up from germline, CDR1 is MGHRA and CDR2 is YSYEKL. CDR3 length: 14 residues. The V end lost 4 bases, the J end lost 6 bases, and 12 bases lay between the germline ends. CDR3 residues: CASSPGQTDEKLFF. The CDR3 DNA follows: TGCGCCAGCAGCCCGGGACAAACAGATGAAAAACTGTTTTTT.

This clonotype appeared a single time. The genes are TRBV11-3 and TRBJ1-1; D not certain. The CDR3 is 13 residues long. CDR1 is SGHNT, CDR2 YENEEA, per germline. Trimming took off 1 base at V and 6 bases at J, with 9 bases between the two ends. The CDR3 loop reads CASSLVPQAEAFF. CDR3 sequence (DNA): TGTGCCAGCAGCTTAGTACCCCAAGCTGAAGCTTTCTTT.

V gene TRBV7-9 combines with J gene TRBJ2-1, with 11 bases aligning to TRBD1. CDR1 is SEHNR and CDR2 is FQNEAQ in the germline V gene (reference sequence). V gave up 0 bases and J gave up 12 bases; unmatched junction bases: 10. The CDR3 length is 16 residues. CDR3 in DNA: TGTGCCAGCAGCTTAGCTAGGACAGGGGGCCCAGGAGGGCAGTTCTTC. Its translation is CASSLARTGGPGGQFF.

The chain has TRBV7-9 and TRBJ1-1; D gene uncertain. The CDR3 is 13 residues long. Between the trimmed V and J ends, which lost 5 bases and 4 bases, there was a span of 11 bases. Germline loops: CDR1 SEHNR, CDR2 FQNEAQ (reference sequence). The CDR3 bases are TGTGCCAGCAGCCCTACAGTGCTCACTGAAGCTTTCTTT. Amino acid sequence: CASSPTVLTEAFF.

This clonotype was picked up one time. The chain uses TRBV7-2 and TRBJ1-3; D call uncertain. This CDR3 is built from 13 residues. Germline loops: CDR1 SGHTA, CDR2 FQGNSA. The V end was cut by 1 base, the J end by 10 bases, with 11 bases between. CDR3 residues: CASSLGALRTIYF. The CDR3 coding sequence is TGTGCCAGCAGCTTAGGAGCTCTCCGGACCATATATTTT.

This clonotype is a singleton in its sample. The chain combines TRBV4-1 with TRBJ2-7, with D unclear. Germline V CDR1 and CDR2: MGHRA, YSYEKL. V gave up 2 bases and J gave up 1 base, with 9 bases separating them. CDR3 length: 14 amino acids. CDR3 amino acids: CASSQTLVSYEQYF. Here the CDR3 DNA reads TGCGCCAGCAGCCAAACGTTGGTGTCCTACGAGCAGTACTTC.

The chain uses TRBV7-2 and TRBJ2-3; a possible D gene is TRBD2 (5 bases). The germline V gene encodes CDR1 SGHTA and CDR2 FQGNSA. The CDR3 runs 15 residues. Deletions cut 5 bases from V and 0 bases from J, with 12 bases between. As DNA, the CDR3 is TGTGCCAGCAGCAAGGCGGGTCTTAGCACAGATACGCAGTATTTT. It specifies CASSKAGLSTDTQYF.

This rearrangement joins TRBV6-2 or TRBV6-3 to TRBJ1-4; D is ambiguous. The V gene's germline CDR1 is MNHEY and CDR2 SVGEGT. V dropped 3 bases and J dropped 11 bases, with 13 bases sitting between them. The CDR3 loop spans 13 amino acids. The CDR3 reads CASSYSGVEKLFF. In DNA, the CDR3 is TGTGCCAGCAGTTATTCCGGTGTGGAGAAACTGTTTTTT.

The chain couples TRBV7-2 to TRBJ2-7; D call uncertain. The CDR3 has 12 residues. Germline CDR1 and CDR2: SGHTA and FQGNSA. Between the trimmed V and J ends, which lost 2 bases and 6 bases, there was a span of 8 bases. The CDR3 loop is CASSLMGSEQYF. CDR3 coding DNA: TGTGCCAGCAGCTTAATGGGTTCCGAGCAGTACTTC.

This clonotype was counted between two and nine times. The chain couples TRBV7-2 to TRBJ2-3, with 12 bases aligning to TRBD2. The CDR3 length is 18 residues. Germline trimming cut 1 base from V and 3 bases from J; bases unmatched to any gene: 8. CDR1 is SGHTA, CDR2 FQGNSA, per germline. The CDR3 reads CASSLGASLAGGTDTQYF. The CDR3 DNA is TGTGCCAGCAGCTTAGGGGCCTCACTAGCGGGGGGTACAGATACGCAGTATTTT.

This rearrangement joins TRBV4-2 to TRBJ1-1; TRBD1 agrees at 11 bases. Germline V lookup: CDR1 LGHNA, CDR2 YNFKEQ. Trimming took 3 bases from V and 6 from J; bases not matched to a gene: 9. The CDR3 sequence is 16 residues long. CDR3 region: CASSQKRGQGGSEAFF. The DNA for the CDR3 is TGTGCCAGCAGCCAGAAGCGGGGACAGGGGGGTTCTGAAGCTTTCTTT.

This clonotype has a single count. For the CDR3, the DNA is TGTGCCAGCAGTTTAGGGACAGGGGCGCAGACCCAGTACTTC. Protein: CASSLGTGAQTQYF. The V gene is TRBV28, the J gene TRBJ2-5, with 10 bases that match TRBD1. The germline CDR1 and CDR2 sequences are MDHEN and SYDVKM. The CDR3 is 14 amino acids. J was trimmed by 6 bases and V by 2 bases; bases with no gene match: 3. The variable domain in full, completed from reference TRBV28 and TRBJ2-5, reads DVKVTQSSRYLVKRTGEKVFLECVQDMDHENMFWYRQDPGLGLRLIYFSYDVKMKEKGDIPEGYSVSREKKERFSLILESASTNQTSMYLCASSLGTGAQTQYFGPGTRLLVL.

The chain employs TRBV29-1 and TRBJ2-7, with TRBD1 identical over 9 bases. This CDR3 contains 13 residues. With 7 bases clipped from V and 7 bases from J, the junction kept 11 bases outside the gene matches. Germline CDR1 and CDR2: SQVTM and ANQGSEA. CDR3 region: CSAKQGALGEQYF. The CDR3 nucleotides read TGCAGCGCTAAACAGGGGGCCTTGGGGGAGCAGTACTTC.

The genes are TRBV7-2 and TRBJ2-2; D is ambiguous. V shed 6 bases and J shed 8 bases, with 10 bases lying between them. Germline assignment: CDR1 SGHTA and CDR2 FQGNSA. The CDR3 is 12 amino acids. The CDR3 is CASRILGGELFF. For the CDR3, the DNA is TGTGCCAGCAGAATACTGGGGGGGGAGCTGTTTTTT.

The chain is built from TRBV7-2 and TRBJ2-5, with D unclear. Per germline, CDR1 SGHTA and CDR2 FQGNSA. The ends were cut back, 1 base at V and 2 bases at J, with 14 bases in the middle. CDR3 length: 16 residues. CDR3: CASSLGVGLQQETQYF. The CDR3 DNA sequence: TGTGCCAGCAGCTTAGGGGTAGGGCTGCAACAAGAGACCCAGTACTTC.

This clonotype was seen only a few times. The V and J genes are TRBV10-2 and TRBJ2-2; 12 bases align to TRBD2. The CDR3 sequence is 18 residues long. J gave up 4 bases and V 0 bases, and 6 bases lay outside the gene matches. Germline V gene lookup returns CDR1 WSHSY and CDR2 SAAADI. The CDR3 region has the DNA TGCGCCAGCAGTGAGTCGGGACTAGCGGGTTTGGGCACCGGGGAGCTGTTTTTT. This sequence encodes CASSESGLAGLGTGELFF.

CDR3 protein: CSGWTSNTGELFF. In DNA, the CDR3 is TGCAGTGGATGGACATCGAACACCGGGGAGCTGTTTTTT. The chain combines TRBV20-1 with TRBJ2-2; the D gene is possibly TRBD1 (5 bases). Trimming stripped 7 bases from V and 0 bases from J, with 9 bases between. This CDR3 is 13 amino acids long. The germline V gene encodes CDR1 DFQATT and CDR2 SNEGSKA (reference sequence).

V usage is TRBV2 and J usage is TRBJ1-6, with a weak D call TRBD1 (5 bases). Germline V gene data show CDR1 as SNHLY and CDR2 as FYNNEI. The CDR3 is 13 residues long. DNA of the CDR3: TGTACCACTAGACAGTCCTATAATTCACCCCTCCACTTT. Its translation is CTTRQSYNSPLHF.

J is TRBJ1-5 and V is TRBV19; possible D gene TRBD1, 5 bases. V was pared by 7 bases and J by 3 bases, with 16 bases between. Germline V gene sequence: CDR1 LNHDA, CDR2 SQIVND (reference sequence). The CDR3 contains 15 residues. CDR3 sequence (DNA): TGTGCCAGTAACCCTTTGACGGGGGACAATCAGCCCCAGCATTTT. Protein product: CASNPLTGDNQPQHF.

This clonotype has a handful of counts. V gene TRBV6-1 combines with J gene TRBJ2-5; tentative D call: TRBD1 (6 bases). The germline V and J ends were trimmed by 0 bases and 7 bases, with 21 bases remaining between them. Germline loops: CDR1 MNHNS, CDR2 SASEGT. The CDR3 length is 17 residues. Here the CDR3 DNA reads TGTGCCAGCAGTGAAGCCTTACCGGGACAAAAAGCAGGGACCCAGTACTTC. Amino acids: CASSEALPGQKAGTQYF.

The chain joins TRBV7-2 to TRBJ1-1, with D possibly being TRBD1 (5 bases). This CDR3 contains 13 residues. Germline lookup yields CDR1 SGHTA and CDR2 FQGNSA. Deletions cut 4 bases from V and 9 bases from J, with 15 bases between. The CDR3 sequence is CASSSSREMKAFF. CDR3 nucleotide sequence: TGTGCCAGCAGCTCCTCCAGGGAAATGAAAGCTTTCTTT.